The 11 T cell receptor beta chains listed next were all sequenced from one sample in a study of early T cells in non-severe SARS-CoV-2 infection. From the 5' RACE reads, TCRdb called clonotypes with MiXCR, one entry per CDR3 protein. Seen here are approximately 56,000 distinct CDR3 sequences, approximately 9.9% observed once, and the top ten hold roughly 13%. Sequencing was done on a sample of whole blood. The origin of the receptors is an adult who was a healthcare worker with PCR-confirmed SARS-CoV-2 infection or an uninfected control (not recorded which).

This clonotype was observed a handful of times. The rearrangement links TRBV11-2 to TRBJ1-5; TRBD1 is a possible D gene (6 bases). V was trimmed by 3 bases and J by 5 bases, leaving 14 bases between them. Germline V CDR1 and CDR2: SGHAT, FQNNGV. This CDR3 has 15 amino acids. The CDR3 sequence is CASSFSGVADQPQHF. The CDR3 nucleotides are TGTGCCAGCAGCTTTTCAGGGGTGGCGGATCAGCCCCAGCATTTT.

Ten or more counts support this clonotype. The rearrangement joins TRBV7-8 to TRBJ2-3; D not resolved. CDR3 size: 13 residues. In germline, CDR1 is SGHVS, CDR2 FQNEAQ. V was shortened by 3 bases and J by 3 bases, with 7 bases between the two germline ends. CDR3 residues: CASSFSSTDTQYF. The CDR3 DNA follows: TGTGCCAGCAGCTTTTCTAGTACAGATACGCAGTATTTT.

There are many counts of this clonotype. The genes are TRBV4-2 and TRBJ2-5; a weak D match, TRBD2 (5 bases). The CDR3 covers 14 residues. V lost 0 bases and J lost 5, with 10 bases in between. From germline, CDR1 is LGHNA and CDR2 YNFKEQ. The CDR3 protein is CASSQDRGGETQYF. The CDR3 bases are TGTGCCAGCAGCCAAGATCGTGGCGGGGAGACCCAGTACTTC.

This clonotype has a count of ten or more. The chain has TRBV6-6 and TRBJ1-5, with D perhaps TRBD1 (5 bases). In germline, CDR1 is MNHNY, CDR2 SVGAGI (reference sequence). This CDR3 comprises 14 residues. V shed 0 bases and J shed 8 bases, with 11 bases lying between them. In nucleotides, the CDR3 is TGTGCCAGCAGTTACTCTCAGGGAAACGAGCCCCAGCATTTT. It translates to CASSYSQGNEPQHF.

This clonotype showed up many times. This chain joins TRBV27 and TRBJ1-1; D not certain. The CDR3 length is 13 residues. Germline V gene sequence: CDR1 MNHEY, CDR2 SMNVEV (reference sequence). V gave up 3 bases and J gave up 3 bases, with 8 bases separating them. CDR3 nucleotide sequence: TGTGCCAGCAGTTTTGCAGGTTACACTGAAGCTTTCTTT. Translated: CASSFAGYTEAFF.

CDR3 loop: CASSFGAAYEQYF. The CDR3 region has the DNA TGTGCCAGCAGCTTTGGGGCCGCCTACGAGCAGTACTTC. The chain combines TRBV7-2 with TRBJ2-7; D possibly corresponds to TRBD1 (5 bases). Between the trimmed V and J ends, which lost 3 bases and 2 bases, there was a span of 8 bases. The CDR3 length is 13 residues. CDR1 and CDR2 from the germline V gene are SGHTA and FQGNSA.

This sequence joins TRBV15 and TRBJ2-1, with D possibly TRBD1 on 6 matching bases. Trimming took off 0 bases at V and 3 bases at J, with 12 bases between the two ends. The CDR3 length is 16 residues. CDR1 is LNHNV and CDR2 is YYDKDF in the germline V gene (reference sequence). CDR3: CATSRDHQGHYNEQFF. CDR3 coding DNA: TGTGCCACCAGCAGAGATCACCAGGGACACTACAATGAGCAGTTCTTC. The whole variable domain, remainder taken from reference TRBV15 and TRBJ2-1, is DAMVIQNPRYQVTQFGKPVTLSCSQTLNHNVMYWYQQKSSQAPKLLFHYYDKDFNNEADTPDNFQSRRPNTSFCFLDIRSPGLGDTAMYLCATSRDHQGHYNEQFFGPGTRLTVL.

In this sample, this clonotype turned up many times. The V and J genes are TRBV6-2 or TRBV6-3 and TRBJ1-5, with no clear D. Trimming cost V 2 bases and J 3 bases, with 5 bases left between them. Germline V CDR1 and CDR2: MNHEY, SVGEGT. CDR3 length equals 13 residues. The CDR3 DNA is TGTGCCAGCAGTTACGCAGACAATCAGCCCCAGCATTTT. Protein: CASSYADNQPQHF.

This clonotype was seen ten or more times. The chain uses TRBV5-1 and TRBJ2-6; D call uncertain. Germline CDR1 and CDR2: SGHRS and YFSETQ. The CDR3 loop spans 17 amino acids. The ends were cut back, 0 bases at V and 0 bases at J, with 10 bases in the middle. In DNA, the CDR3 is TGCGCCAGCAGCTTGGGCCACCCAAGCTCTGGGGCCAACGTCCTGACTTTC. This sequence encodes CASSLGHPSSGANVLTF.

This clonotype was counted between two and nine times. The V and J genes are TRBV12-3 or TRBV12-4 and TRBJ1-4, with 7 positions matching TRBD1. CDR3 size: 15 residues. Trimming removed 5 bases from V and 8 bases from J; junction bases left unmatched: 11. CDR3 region: CASSPRTGSGEKLFF. The CDR3 DNA is TGTGCCAGCAGTCCCCGGACAGGATCAGGGGAAAAACTGTTTTTT.

This clonotype occurred many times. The chain uses TRBV30 and TRBJ1-6, with a possible D match to TRBD1 (6 bases). Germline assignment: CDR1 GTSNPN and CDR2 SVGIG (reference sequence). Trimming shortened V by 3 bases and J by 10 bases, and 16 bases separated the two germline ends. There are 14 residues in the CDR3. CDR3 residues: CAWSHGDIASPLHF. The CDR3, as DNA: TGTGCCTGGAGCCACGGGGACATCGCATCACCCCTCCACTTT. Based on the CDR3 plus reference TRBV30 and TRBJ1-6, the full variable domain is SQTIHQWPATLVQPVGSPLSLECTVEGTSNPNLYWYRQAAGRGLQLLFYSVGIGQISSEVPQNLSASRPQDRQFILSSKKLLLSDSGFYLCAWSHGDIASPLHFGNGTRLTVT.